This is a list of T cell receptor beta chains from one sample in a study of T cell repertoires in cytomegalovirus infection. MiXCR, run by TCRdb on the reads, gives a single entry per CDR3 protein. The data show approximately 250,000 distinct CDR3 sequences, approximately 9% seen once. The sample taken for sequencing was PBMCs. Receptors originate from a human donor in good health (CMV status not recorded). Some clones in this sample may be carry-over from other donors' samples. Each CDR3 is given with its conserved first and last residue. D genes are given only for firm matches. Expanded clones are given a class, and other clones once, few, many or no size at all.

TRBV7-8	TRBD1	TRBJ1-5	.	TGTGCCAGCAGCGCCCGGACAGGTTATCAGCCCCAGCATTTT	CASSARTGYQPQHF
TRBV6-8	TRBD2	TRBJ2-7	many	TGTGCCAGCAGCGGGGGACTAGCGGGGGCCGCCTACGAGCAGTACTTC	CASSGGLAGAAYEQYF
TRBV7-2	.	TRBJ1-3	many	TGTGCCAGCAGCCTCCGGGAGGTAGGCTCTGGAAACACCATATATTTT	CASSLREVGSGNTIYF
TRBV5-4	TRBD1	TRBJ2-5	.	TGTGCCAGCAGCTTGATGGACAGGGTGGAGACCCAGTACTTC	CASSLMDRVETQYF
TRBV7-3	TRBD1	TRBJ2-3	many	TGTGCCAGCAGCTTCAAAAACCCCGACAGGGTAAGGACAGATACGCAGTATTTT	CASSFKNPDRVRTDTQYF
TRBV20-1	.	TRBJ2-1	.	TGCAGTGCTGCGACGTATGAGCAGTTCTTC	CSAATYEQFF
TRBV27	.	TRBJ1-1	few	TGTGCCAGCAGTCGAAACCCGACCTCAAACACTGAAGCTTTCTTT	CASSRNPTSNTEAFF
TRBV7-2	.	TRBJ1-1	many	TGTGCCAGCAGCCAACATCGACTAACTGAAGCTTTCTTT	CASSQHRLTEAFF
TRBV5-1	TRBD1	TRBJ2-1	.	TGCGCCAGCAGCGCCTTCGGACAGGACGACAATGAGCAGTTCTTC	CASSAFGQDDNEQFF
TRBV7-7	.	TRBJ2-1	.	TGTGCTAGCAGCCCAGGGAGCGGGGAGCAGTTCTTC	CASSPGSGEQFF
TRBV5-4	TRBD1	TRBJ2-7	.	TGTGCCAGCAGCTCCAGGACAGGGGCCTACGAGCAGTACTTC	CASSSRTGAYEQYF
TRBV28	TRBD1	TRBJ1-1	few	TGTGCCAGCACCCGACAGGGGGCTGGGACTGAAGCTTTCTTT	CASTRQGAGTEAFF
TRBV15	.	TRBJ2-7	few	TGTGCCACCAGCAGAGATACGGGGGCTCAGGAGCAGTACTTC	CATSRDTGAQEQYF
TRBV7-2	TRBD2	TRBJ2-5	many	TGTGCCAGCAGCTTTTCTAGCGGGGGTGAGACCCAGTACTTC	CASSFSSGGETQYF
TRBV7-6	TRBD1	TRBJ1-1	many	TGTGCCAGCAGCTCCACAGGGGCGCACGTCACTGAAGCTTTCTTT	CASSSTGAHVTEAFF
TRBV7-2	.	TRBJ2-7	many	TGTGCCAGCAGCTTAGGGGCGGGACAGTCCTACGAGCAGTACTTC	CASSLGAGQSYEQYF
TRBV20-1	.	TRBJ2-7	many	TGCAGTGCTAGAGATCAGAGCTACCACTACGAGCAGTACTTC	CSARDQSYHYEQYF
TRBV12-3/TRBV12-4	TRBD1	TRBJ1-3	many	TGTGCCAGCAGTAGGCGGACAGGGGCCTATTTTGGAAACACCATATATTTT	CASSRRTGAYFGNTIYF
TRBV7-2	.	TRBJ2-1	many	TGTGCCAGCAGCTTAGCGCCTTCCGGACAGCCCTACAATGAGCAGTTCTTC	CASSLAPSGQPYNEQFF
TRBV2	TRBD1	TRBJ2-6	many	TGTGCCAGCAGTGAAAGGGACAGCATCATGAACGTCCTGACTTTC	CASSERDSIMNVLTF
TRBV7-2	.	TRBJ2-7	many	TGTGCCAGCAGCCCCGATAGCGGAACCTCTGCCGAGCAGTACTTC	CASSPDSGTSAEQYF
TRBV30	.	TRBJ2-7	many	TGTGCCTGGAGTCCCATGGCCGGAGAGCAGTACTTC	CAWSPMAGEQYF
TRBV7-2	.	TRBJ1-1	many	TGTGCCAGCAGCTTTCCTCGGGGGGGGGACACTGAAGCTTTCTTT	CASSFPRGGDTEAFF
TRBV6-5	.	TRBJ2-3	.	TGTGCCAGCAGTTACTCACCAGGGGGCGGGGGAGATACGCAGTATTTT	CASSYSPGGGGDTQYF
TRBV15	TRBD1	TRBJ1-2	.	TGTGCCACCTCGGATCAGGGGGCTAACTATGGCTACACCTTC	CATSDQGANYGYTF
TRBV11-2	TRBD2	TRBJ2-6	many	TGTGCCGTCACGGGGGGGATGCAGAGCTCTGGGGCCAACGTCCTGACTTTC	CAVTGGMQSSGANVLTF
TRBV4-1	.	TRBJ2-5	many	TGCGCCAGCAGCCAATCCGGGACCGCGGAGACCCAGTACTTC	CASSQSGTAETQYF
TRBV19	.	TRBJ2-7	few	TGTGCCAGTAGTATTGATTCGGGGACCCCCCCCTACGAGCAGTACTTC	CASSIDSGTPPYEQYF
TRBV11-2	.	TRBJ2-5	few	TGTGCCAGCAGCTCGGAGGTAGCGGAGCAAGAGACCCAGTACTTC	CASSSEVAEQETQYF
TRBV28	TRBD1	TRBJ1-1	.	TGTGCCAGCAGTTTAATATGGCAGGGGGTGAACACTGAAGCTTTCTTT	CASSLIWQGVNTEAFF
TRBV2	TRBD2	TRBJ2-1	many	TGTGCCAGCAGTGGCGGGGGATCCGTCTACAATGAGCAGTTCTTC	CASSGGGSVYNEQFF
TRBV24-1	.	TRBJ1-2	few	TGTGCCACCAGTGATCCGCAGGTGTCGGCGAAAGGTGGCTACACCTTC	CATSDPQVSAKGGYTF
TRBV7-2	TRBD1	TRBJ1-5	many	TGTGCCAGCAGCTACGGGACAGGCGATAATCAGCCCCAGCATTTT	CASSYGTGDNQPQHF
TRBV18	.	TRBJ1-5	many	TGTGCCAGCTCACCTGGACCTCAACCTGGCCCCCAGCATTTT	CASSPGPQPGPQHF
TRBV7-2	.	TRBJ1-2	many	TGTGCCAGCAGCTTAGATCGGAACCCGGTAGATGGCTACACCTTC	CASSLDRNPVDGYTF
TRBV20-1	.	TRBJ2-7	few	TGCAGTGCCTTACTGCACTCCTACGAGCAGTACTTC	CSALLHSYEQYF
TRBV7-2	TRBD1	TRBJ1-1	many	TGTGCCAGCAGCTTAAAATCTGCAGGGACAGCTGAAGCTTTCTTT	CASSLKSAGTAEAFF
TRBV11-3	TRBD1	TRBJ2-1	few	TGTGCCAGCAGCGATCCGGGACAGGGAATTAATGAGCAGTTCTTC	CASSDPGQGINEQFF
TRBV12-3/TRBV12-4	.	TRBJ1-4	.	TGTGCCAGCAGTTTAGCGTCAGGGGTTCAAAAACTGTTTTTT	CASSLASGVQKLFF
TRBV6-2/TRBV6-3	.	TRBJ1-1	few	TGTGCCAGCAGTCACCTGCGGGCAGGGGAAGCTTTCTTT	CASSHLRAGEAFF
TRBV7-2	.	TRBJ1-1	few	TGTGCCAGCAGCTCTTATGAGGCTTTGAACACTGAAGCTTTCTTT	CASSSYEALNTEAFF
TRBV12-3/TRBV12-4	TRBD1	TRBJ1-1	many	TGTGCCAGCAGTGCTCAGGACAGGGACGCCTCGAACACTGAAGCTTTCTTT	CASSAQDRDASNTEAFF
TRBV12-3/TRBV12-4	.	TRBJ1-5	few	TGTGCCAGCAGTGGCGCGGGCAATCAGCCCCAGCATTTT	CASSGAGNQPQHF
TRBV25-1	.	TRBJ1-2	many	TGTGCCAGCAGCGCTGGAATTAGGTATGGCTACACCTTC	CASSAGIRYGYTF
TRBV6-2/TRBV6-3	.	TRBJ2-5	many	TGTGCCAGCAGCCCCGTGGCGGAGACCCAGTACTTC	CASSPVAETQYF
TRBV5-1	TRBD2	TRBJ2-5	few	TGCGCCAGCAGCCTAGCGGGGGGGCTGAAAGAGACCCAGTACTTC	CASSLAGGLKETQYF
TRBV5-1	.	TRBJ1-2	many	TGCGCCAGCAGTCAAGGGGTTAACTATGGCTACACCTTC	CASSQGVNYGYTF
TRBV29-1	TRBD1	TRBJ2-5	.	TGCAGCGTGACCGGGACAGGAGAGACCCAGTACTTC	CSVTGTGETQYF
TRBV11-2	.	TRBJ2-4	many	TGTGCCAGCAGCTTAGATTCCTTACAAAACATTCAGTACTTC	CASSLDSLQNIQYF
TRBV20-1	TRBD2	TRBJ2-1	few	TGCAGTGCTAGAGACGCTATAGCGGGGCATGAGCAGTTCTTC	CSARDAIAGHEQFF
TRBV5-1	TRBD2	TRBJ2-1	many	TGCGCCAGCAGCTGGACTAGCGGGGGAAAATACAATGAGCAGTTCTTC	CASSWTSGGKYNEQFF
TRBV12-3/TRBV12-4	TRBD2	TRBJ2-1	many	TGTGCCAGCAGTTTCGGGACTAGCGGGGGGGCCGTTATTCATGAGCAGTTCTTC	CASSFGTSGGAVIHEQFF
TRBV7-8	.	TRBJ2-5	many	TGTGCCAGCAGCAAGGGATCGGAGACCCAGTACTTC	CASSKGSETQYF
TRBV7-2	TRBD2	TRBJ2-1	many	TGTGCCAGCAGCTTAGTAGCGGGAAGCGCGTACAATGAGCAGTTCTTC	CASSLVAGSAYNEQFF
TRBV7-8	TRBD1	TRBJ1-4	many	TGTGCCAGCAGCTCTAACAGGGGAGCTAATGAAAAACTGTTTTTT	CASSSNRGANEKLFF
TRBV5-1	.	TRBJ1-5	many	TGCGCCAGCAGCTTGGGAGGCAGGGGTGCGAATCAGCCCCAGCATTTT	CASSLGGRGANQPQHF
TRBV11-1	.	TRBJ1-2	many	TGTGCCAGCAGCCGGGATGATATGGGTAGCTATGGCTACACCTTC	CASSRDDMGSYGYTF
TRBV7-2	.	TRBJ1-6	many	TGTGCCAGCAGTGGGGCCCACGGTGGTTCACCCCTCCACTTT	CASSGAHGGSPLHF
TRBV6-2/TRBV6-3	TRBD2	TRBJ2-1	.	TGTGCCAGCTGGCGGGAGGGCTGGCACAATGAGCAGTTCTTC	CASWREGWHNEQFF
TRBV5-1	TRBD1	TRBJ2-7	many	TGCGCCAGCAGCGGAGGGACAGGGGCTTCCTACGAGCAGTACTTC	CASSGGTGASYEQYF